The clone carrying this T cell receptor beta chain occurred a few times. This specimen comes from a study of OX40 agonist ivuxolimab in advanced cancers. Profiled with immunoSEQ multiplex PCR; TCRdb holds only in-frame clones, not every one. This table holds about 83,000 clones, about 81% found once. From germline, CDR1 is GTSNPN and CDR2 SVGIG (reference sequence). This CDR3 is 12 amino acids long. Trimming removed 5 bases at V and 6 bases at J, with 11 bases between. The V call is TRBV30, the J call TRBJ2-1; D call uncertain. The sample here was CD4+ or CD8+ T cells sorted from blood, taken in a trial of the OX40 agonist ivuxolimab. This clonotype was sampled from an adult with an advanced solid tumor such as melanoma, head and neck, liver or kidney cancer. In DNA, the CDR3 is TGTGCCTGGTCCCCCAAGGGCAATGAGCAGTTCTTC. Translation: CAWSPKGNEQFF.